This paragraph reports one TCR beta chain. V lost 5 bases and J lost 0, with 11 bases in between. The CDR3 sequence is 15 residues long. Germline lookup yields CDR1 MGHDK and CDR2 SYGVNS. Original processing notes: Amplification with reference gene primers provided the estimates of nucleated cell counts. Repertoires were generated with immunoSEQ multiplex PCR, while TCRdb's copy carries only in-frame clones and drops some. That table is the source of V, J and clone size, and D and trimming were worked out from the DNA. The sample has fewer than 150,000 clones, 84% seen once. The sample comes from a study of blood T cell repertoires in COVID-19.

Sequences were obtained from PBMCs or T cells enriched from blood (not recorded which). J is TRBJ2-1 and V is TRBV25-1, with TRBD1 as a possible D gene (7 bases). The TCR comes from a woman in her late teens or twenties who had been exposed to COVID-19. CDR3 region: CASSRGTASYNEQFF. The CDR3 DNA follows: TGTGCCAGCAGTCGCGGGACAGCCTCCTACAATGAGCAGTTCTTC.